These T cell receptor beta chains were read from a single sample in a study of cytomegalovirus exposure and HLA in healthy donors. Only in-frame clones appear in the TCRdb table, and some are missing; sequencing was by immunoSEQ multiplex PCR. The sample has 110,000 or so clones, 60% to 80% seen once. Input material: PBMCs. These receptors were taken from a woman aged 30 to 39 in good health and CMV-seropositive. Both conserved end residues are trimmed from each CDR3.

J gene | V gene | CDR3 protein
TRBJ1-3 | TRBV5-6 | ASSLASVLENTIY
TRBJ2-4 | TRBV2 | ASSEHPGRGNQNIQY
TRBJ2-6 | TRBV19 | ASSTPGDSGANVLT
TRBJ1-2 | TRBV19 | ATRPAGRDGYT
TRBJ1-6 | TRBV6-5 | ASSYSGEPDSPLH
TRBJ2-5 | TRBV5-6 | ASRRTVQETQY
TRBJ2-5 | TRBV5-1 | ASSGASGRQETQY
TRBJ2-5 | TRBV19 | ASSKEGRAEETQY
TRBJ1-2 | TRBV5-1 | ASSSLGQNYGYT
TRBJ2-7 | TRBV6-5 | ASSYSSGSEQY
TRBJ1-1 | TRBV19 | ASRARGDTEAF
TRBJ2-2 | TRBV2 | ASSAQGPGELF
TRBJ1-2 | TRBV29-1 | SVPRGLGVFQANYGYT
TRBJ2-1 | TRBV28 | ASRKKNRGLTYNEQF
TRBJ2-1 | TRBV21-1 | ASSKTGRWGLAEQCSYNEQF
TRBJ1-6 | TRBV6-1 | ASRLRGINSPLH
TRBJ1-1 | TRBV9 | ASSVVAENTEAF
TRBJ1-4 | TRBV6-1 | ASSDRGQTNEKLF
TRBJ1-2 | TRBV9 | ASSFSGHNYGYT
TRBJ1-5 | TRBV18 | ASSPQGNQPQH
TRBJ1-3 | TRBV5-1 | ASSPGGGAVSGNTIY
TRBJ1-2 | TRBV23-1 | ASIKEGGQGGYT
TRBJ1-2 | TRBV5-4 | ASSFLTRRTGRSTDGYT
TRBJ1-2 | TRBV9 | ASSKTDLYGYT
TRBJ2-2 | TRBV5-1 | ASSLDRETGELF
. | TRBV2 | VSKQEAAYEQY
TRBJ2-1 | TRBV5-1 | ASSLLRDISYNEQF
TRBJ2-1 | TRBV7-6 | ASSFSELNEQF
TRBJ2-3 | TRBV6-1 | ASSEAGLATDTQY
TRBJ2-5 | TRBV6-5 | ASGGQGAGEQY
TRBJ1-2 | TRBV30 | AWRGAPPNYGYT
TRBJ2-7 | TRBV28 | ASMVATISYEQY
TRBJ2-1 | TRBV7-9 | SSSLGGTLYNEQF
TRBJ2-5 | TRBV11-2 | ASSYRLAGVLETQY
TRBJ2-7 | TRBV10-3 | AITVKDRTDEQY
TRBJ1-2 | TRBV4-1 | ASSQDLQGYGYT
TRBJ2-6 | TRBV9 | ASSVAERAGANVLT
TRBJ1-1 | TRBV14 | ASRRTGGGNTEAF
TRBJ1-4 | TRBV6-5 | ASSPRGHRNEKLF
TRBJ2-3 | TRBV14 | ASSQDNSDTQY
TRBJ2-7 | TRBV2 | VSNEEAAYEQY
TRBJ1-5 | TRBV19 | ASGQWAYQPQH
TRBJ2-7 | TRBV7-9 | SSSLGLHEQY
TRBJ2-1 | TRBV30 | AWRKTSGESYNEQF
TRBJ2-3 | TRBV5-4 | ASSPGAFSTDTQY